The present TCR beta chain was sequenced within a study of shared clonotypes between healthy human individuals. CDR3 length equals 14 residues. The germline CDR1 and CDR2 sequences are SGHTA and FQGNSA. The assay was immunoSEQ multiplex PCR, and TCRdb's table has in-frame clones only and misses some. The sample consists of about 1.1 million clones, 78% of them appearing once. Worth noting for this clone: At one end, the junction sequence differs from germline, possibly due to a read error.

Sample: memory CD4+ T cells from PBMCs. Documented subset: CD45RA-negative fraction. The chain couples TRBV7-2 to TRBJ1-5, with 7 positions matching TRBD1. The origin of this receptor is a man in his late teens or twenties in good health. Some clones in this sample may be carry-over from other donors' samples. In DNA, the CDR3 is TGTGCCAGCAGCTTAGAACCCACGACAGGGACCCTCTATTTT. It yields the protein CASSLEPTTGTLYF. The complete variable domain, with remaining parts taken from reference TRBV7-2 and TRBJ1-5, reads GAGVSQSPSNKVTEKGKDVELRCDPISGHTALYWYRQSLGQGLEFLIYFQGNSAPDKSGLPSDRFSAERTGGSVSTLTIQRTQQEDSAVYLCASSLEPTTGTLYFGDGTRLSIL.